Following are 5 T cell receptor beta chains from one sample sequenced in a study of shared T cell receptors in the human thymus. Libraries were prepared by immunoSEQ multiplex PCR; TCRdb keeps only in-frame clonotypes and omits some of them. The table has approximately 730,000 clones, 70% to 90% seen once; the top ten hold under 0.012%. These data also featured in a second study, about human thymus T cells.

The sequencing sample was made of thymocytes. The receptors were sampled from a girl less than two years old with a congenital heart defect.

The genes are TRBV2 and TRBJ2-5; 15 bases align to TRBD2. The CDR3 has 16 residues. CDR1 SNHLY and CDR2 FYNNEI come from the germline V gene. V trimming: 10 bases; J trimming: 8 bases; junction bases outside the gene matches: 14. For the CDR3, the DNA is TGTGCCACCACGCTGGGACTAGCGGGGGGCACGGGCACCCAGTACTTC. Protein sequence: CATTLGLAGGTGTQYF.

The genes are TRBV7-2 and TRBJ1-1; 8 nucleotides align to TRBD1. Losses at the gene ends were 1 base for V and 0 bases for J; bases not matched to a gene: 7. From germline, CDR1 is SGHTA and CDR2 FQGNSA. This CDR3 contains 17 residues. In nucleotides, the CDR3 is TGTGCCAGCAGCTTAGGTGGGTGGGACAGGCTGAACACTGAAGCTTTCTTT. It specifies CASSLGGWDRLNTEAFF.

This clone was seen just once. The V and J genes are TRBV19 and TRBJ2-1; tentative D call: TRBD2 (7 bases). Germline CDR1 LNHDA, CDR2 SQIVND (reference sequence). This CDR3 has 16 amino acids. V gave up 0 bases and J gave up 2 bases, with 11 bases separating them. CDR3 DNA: TGTGCCAGTAGTATAGACTCGGGGGGCCCCTACAATGAGCAGTTCTTC. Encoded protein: CASSIDSGGPYNEQFF.

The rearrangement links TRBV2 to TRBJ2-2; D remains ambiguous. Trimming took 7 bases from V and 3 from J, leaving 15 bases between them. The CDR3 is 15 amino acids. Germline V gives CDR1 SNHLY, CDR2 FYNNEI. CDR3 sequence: CASIMVEAYTGELFF. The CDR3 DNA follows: TGTGCCAGCATAATGGTAGAAGCCTACACCGGGGAGCTGTTTTTT.

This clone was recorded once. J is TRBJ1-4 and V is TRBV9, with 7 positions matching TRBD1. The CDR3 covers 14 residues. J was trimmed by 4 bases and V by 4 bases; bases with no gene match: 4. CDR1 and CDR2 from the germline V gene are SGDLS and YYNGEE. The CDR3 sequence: CASSQGQHNEKLFF. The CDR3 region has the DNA TGTGCCAGCAGCCAGGGACAGCATAATGAAAAACTGTTTTTT.